A single sample gave rise to the 27 T cell receptor beta chains below, sequenced in a study of blood T cell repertoires in COVID-19. Assay used: immunoSEQ multiplex PCR; TCRdb lists only in-frame clones, some missing. The sample has about 230,000 clones; about nine tenths are singletons. The sample was PBMCs or T cells enriched from blood (not recorded which). Every receptor here comes from a woman in her twenties or thirties with acute COVID-19.

The V call is TRBV6-5, the J call TRBJ1-1, with 7 bases matching TRBD1. Germline V lookup: CDR1 MNHEY, CDR2 SVGAGI. The CDR3 has 15 residues. Trimming at V came to 5 bases and at J to 5 bases, leaving 11 bases not matched to a gene. The CDR3 bases are TGTGCCAGCAGTCCAGGGGGGACCCCGGGGACTGAAGCTTTCTTT. Translated: CASSPGGTPGTEAFF.

The chain has TRBV7-9 and TRBJ1-1; D unresolved. V dropped 5 bases and J dropped 11 bases, with 21 bases sitting between them. The germline V gene encodes CDR1 SEHNR and CDR2 FQNEAQ (reference sequence). The CDR3 runs 14 residues. The CDR3 DNA reads as TGTGCCAGCAGCCTCGCGGGCGGACGATTTGGCGCTTTCTTT. It encodes CASSLAGGRFGAFF. Full variable domain (missing parts from reference TRBV7-9 and TRBJ1-1): DTGVSQNPRHKITKRGQNVTFRCDPISEHNRLYWYRQTLGQGPEFLTYFQNEAQLEKSRLLSDRFSAERPKGSFSTLEIQRTEQGDSAMYLCASSLAGGRFGAFFGQGTRLTVV.

The chain joins TRBV28 to TRBJ1-1; tentatively, D is TRBD1 (6 bases). The CDR3 is made up of 18 amino acids. The germline V gene encodes CDR1 MDHEN and CDR2 SYDVKM. The V gene lost 3 bases and the J gene lost 5 bases, with 25 bases spanning the gap. CDR3 in amino acids: CASSLQRGGRGRRTEAFF. CDR3 coding DNA: TGTGCCAGCAGTTTGCAAAGAGGGGGTCGAGGCCGTAGGACTGAAGCTTTCTTT.

V and J are TRBV19 and TRBJ2-1, with TRBD2 identical over 9 bases. Trimming took 7 bases from V and 3 from J; bases not matched to a gene: 4. The CDR3 runs 14 residues. The germline CDR1 and CDR2 sequences are LNHDA and SQIVND (reference sequence). CDR3 nucleotides: TGTGCCAGTAATGGCGGGGGGGACTACAATGAGCAGTTCTTC. Its protein is CASNGGGDYNEQFF.

This chain links TRBV29-1 with TRBJ1-3; no clear D. Looked up from germline, CDR1 is SQVTM and CDR2 is ANQGSEA. The length of the CDR3 is 14 residues. The V end was cut by 1 base, the J end by 1 base, with 8 bases between. CDR3 residues: CSVEARGSGNTIYF. The CDR3 DNA reads TGCAGCGTTGAAGCCCGAGGTTCTGGAAACACCATATATTTT.

This clone came up a few times. The chain is built from TRBV29-1 and TRBJ1-2; 11 bases line up with TRBD1. The CDR3 totals 13 residues. V shed 3 bases, J shed 8 bases, and the junction held 5 bases outside the gene matches. Germline lookup yields CDR1 SQVTM and CDR2 ANQGSEA. CDR3 region: CSVEDRGLGGYTF. As DNA, the CDR3 is TGCAGCGTTGAGGACAGGGGGCTTGGGGGCTACACCTTC.

The rearrangement uses TRBV9 and TRBJ2-7; 9 bases agree with TRBD1. Trimming cost V 4 bases and J 0 bases; bases outside gene matches: 8. Germline lookup yields CDR1 SGDLS and CDR2 YYNGEE. The CDR3 contains 16 residues. The CDR3 reads CASSPETGGSSYEQYF. As DNA, the CDR3 is TGTGCCAGCAGCCCGGAGACAGGGGGTAGCTCCTACGAGCAGTACTTC.

The chain has TRBV12-3 or TRBV12-4 and TRBJ2-5; D is unclear. V was pared by 10 bases and J by 3 bases, with 9 bases between. The CDR3 consists of 11 residues. CDR3 in amino acids: CAILREETQYF. As DNA, the CDR3 is TGTGCCATACTCCGGGAAGAGACCCAGTACTTC.

The chain is built from TRBV19 and TRBJ1-4; TRBD1 might be the D (5 bases). This CDR3 comprises 15 residues. Trimming left V 5 bases short and J 0 bases short, with 10 bases between. Germline V CDR1 and CDR2: LNHDA, SQIVND (reference sequence). CDR3: CASSSQVATNEKLFF. CDR3 in DNA: TGTGCCAGTAGTTCACAGGTTGCAACTAATGAAAAACTGTTTTTT.

This chain joins TRBV19 and TRBJ1-6; 7 positions match TRBD1. The CDR3 is made up of 17 amino acids. Trimming removed 7 bases from V and 0 bases from J; junction bases left unmatched: 9. CDR1 and CDR2 (germline): LNHDA, SQIVND (reference sequence). The CDR3 sequence: CASTLNRGGSYNSPLHF. In DNA form, the CDR3 reads TGTGCCAGTACCTTGAACAGGGGAGGCTCCTATAATTCACCCCTCCACTTT.

This chain uses TRBV7-9 with TRBJ1-2; 10 nucleotides align to TRBD1. The CDR3 totals 14 residues. The germline CDR1 and CDR2 sequences are SEHNR and FQNEAQ (reference sequence). V shed 4 bases and J 8 bases; nucleotides not matched to a gene: 7. The CDR3 DNA reads TGTGCCAGCAGCTCGACAGGGGGCGCAGTGGGCTACACCTTC. This translates into CASSSTGGAVGYTF.

The V gene is TRBV7-9, the J gene TRBJ1-5; the match to TRBD1 covers 12 bases. The germline CDR1 and CDR2 sequences are SEHNR and FQNEAQ (reference sequence). The CDR3 extends over 15 amino acids. With V trimmed by 6 bases and J by 7 bases, 7 bases remained unmatched. Here the CDR3 DNA reads TGTGCCAGCAGTACCGGGACAGGGGGCGGGCAGCCCCAGCATTTT. Residues: CASSTGTGGGQPQHF.

This chain joins TRBV28 and TRBJ2-3, with D maybe TRBD1 (7 bases). Germline assignment: CDR1 MDHEN and CDR2 SYDVKM. The CDR3 has 15 amino acids. Deletions cut 11 bases from V and 3 bases from J, with 21 bases between. CDR3 DNA sequence: TGTGCCGGCCAGGGGGGTGTGGGGGCGACAGATACGCAGTATTTT. It yields the protein CAGQGGVGATDTQYF.

This chain connects TRBV4-1 to TRBJ1-2; TRBD1 aligns across 9 bases. After removal of 4 bases from V and 4 bases from J, the junction contained 7 bases not matched to a gene. The germline gives CDR1 MGHRA, CDR2 YSYEKL. The CDR3 runs 15 residues. In nucleotides, the CDR3 is TGCGCCAGCAGCCGGGACAGGGACCCTAGCTATGGCTACACCTTC. This gives the protein CASSRDRDPSYGYTF.

This clone has only a few counts. This CDR3 reads CASSLALGSGGALYNEQFF. DNA of the CDR3: TGTGCCAGCAGCTTAGCGCTTGGTAGCGGGGGGGCCTTGTACAATGAGCAGTTCTTC. V usage is TRBV7-2 and J usage is TRBJ2-1; 11 bases are shared with TRBD2. The CDR3 is 19 amino acids. Germline CDR1 and CDR2: SGHTA and FQGNSA. Trimming at V came to 0 bases and at J to 4 bases, leaving 11 bases not matched to a gene.

V and J are TRBV2 and TRBJ2-1, with 11 bases matching TRBD2. The V segment lost 3 bases and the J segment 7 bases; nucleotides outside the gene matches: 8. This CDR3 has 16 residues. CDR1 and CDR2 (germline): SNHLY, FYNNEI. The CDR3 spells CASSDLSGGAVNEQFF. CDR3 DNA: TGTGCCAGCAGTGATCTTAGCGGGGGGGCCGTTAATGAGCAGTTCTTC.

The chain links TRBV9 to TRBJ2-3; D might be TRBD1 (6 bases). The CDR3 extends over 14 amino acids. CDR1 is SGDLS, CDR2 YYNGEE, per germline. Trimming stripped 4 bases from V and 3 bases from J, with 12 bases between. CDR3 loop: CASSRTVVTDTQYF. The CDR3 DNA reads TGTGCCAGCAGCAGGACAGTAGTAACAGATACGCAGTATTTT.

The chain couples TRBV28 to TRBJ2-7; TRBD1 matches 7 bases. V trimming: 10 bases; J trimming: 3 bases; junction bases outside the gene matches: 12. Per the germline V gene, CDR1 is MDHEN and CDR2 is SYDVKM. The CDR3 is made up of 14 amino acids. The CDR3 is CATYNRGFDYEQYF. In DNA, the CDR3 is TGTGCCACATACAACAGGGGATTCGACTACGAGCAGTACTTC.

The chain couples TRBV2 to TRBJ1-2; possible D gene TRBD1, 5 bases. Germline V gene lookup returns CDR1 SNHLY and CDR2 FYNNEI. The V end lost 6 bases, the J end lost 4 bases, and 18 bases lay between the germline ends. The CDR3 loop spans 15 amino acids. For the CDR3, the DNA is TGTGCCAGCAGCCGAAGTCAGGGTTCGATCTATGGCTACACCTTC. Protein sequence: CASSRSQGSIYGYTF.

The V and J genes are TRBV6-5 and TRBJ2-7; the D gene is possibly TRBD2 (6 bases). CDR1 and CDR2 from the germline V gene are MNHEY and SVGAGI. With 4 bases removed from V and 5 bases from J, the gap between germline ends came to 18 bases. The CDR3 loop spans 15 amino acids. In DNA, the CDR3 is TGTGCCAGCAGTTCCCCAGGCGTCGGGGGAGACGAGCAGTACTTC. Protein sequence: CASSSPGVGGDEQYF.

The chain couples TRBV30 to TRBJ1-6; 7 bases line up with TRBD1. Looked up from germline, CDR1 is GTSNPN and CDR2 is SVGIG (reference sequence). Trimming removed 0 bases from V and 8 bases from J; junction bases left unmatched: 4. The length of the CDR3 is 14 residues. The CDR3 DNA is TGTGCCTGGAGTGTAGGTACAGGGGATTCACCCCTCCACTTT. This gives the protein CAWSVGTGDSPLHF.

The chain couples TRBV5-1 to TRBJ1-2; D may be TRBD1 (5 bases). The CDR3 contains 16 residues. The V gene lost 0 bases and the J gene lost 8 bases, with 20 bases spanning the gap. Germline V gives CDR1 SGHRS, CDR2 YFSETQ. In DNA form, the CDR3 reads TGCGCCAGCAGCTTGGGACAGCCACACCACCTAGGGGGCTACACCTTC. Its translation: CASSLGQPHHLGGYTF.

V and J are TRBV5-8 and TRBJ1-4, with TRBD1 matching over 7 bases. The CDR3 runs 18 residues. V trimming: 2 bases; J trimming: 7 bases; junction bases outside the gene matches: 17. Germline lookup yields CDR1 SGHTS and CDR2 YDEGEE. The CDR3 nucleotides read TGTGCCAGCAGCTTACGAACAGGGGAAAATAGTATCGTTGAAAAACTGTTTTTT. It translates to CASSLRTGENSIVEKLFF.

The chain combines TRBV11-3 with TRBJ1-3; D call uncertain. Trimming removed 8 bases from V and 7 bases from J, with 18 bases in between. Germline CDR1 is SGHNT and CDR2 is YENEEA. CDR3 size: 14 residues. DNA for the CDR3: TGTGCCAGCCACCACCGGCGGGTCCCGAACACCATATATTTT. Encoded protein: CASHHRRVPNTIYF.

V is TRBV7-8 and J is TRBJ2-4; D call uncertain. Trimming removed 5 bases at V and 6 bases at J, with 11 bases between. The length of the CDR3 is 13 residues. The germline CDR1 and CDR2 sequences are SGHVS and FQNEAQ. The CDR3, as DNA: TGTGCCAGCAGCGGCACCCACAGAAACATTCAGTACTTC. This codes for CASSGTHRNIQYF.

This chain links TRBV25-1 with TRBJ1-1, with TRBD1 identical over 10 bases. The V segment lost 4 bases and the J segment 6 bases; nucleotides outside the gene matches: 5. CDR3 length equals 14 residues. Germline values: CDR1 MGHDK, CDR2 SYGVNS. The DNA for the CDR3 is TGTGCCAGCAGTGTGACAGGGGGCAGTGCTGAAGCTTTCTTT. This sequence encodes CASSVTGGSAEAFF.

The rearrangement links TRBV29-1 to TRBJ1-2, with D possibly matching TRBD1 (5 bases). The V end lost 7 bases, the J end lost 7 bases, and 28 bases lay between the germline ends. The CDR3 sequence is 16 residues long. Germline CDR1 SQVTM, CDR2 ANQGSEA. CDR3 amino acids: CSGTTQGDFTRGGYTF. The CDR3 nucleotides read TGCAGCGGGACCACCCAAGGAGATTTCACAAGGGGTGGCTACACCTTC.